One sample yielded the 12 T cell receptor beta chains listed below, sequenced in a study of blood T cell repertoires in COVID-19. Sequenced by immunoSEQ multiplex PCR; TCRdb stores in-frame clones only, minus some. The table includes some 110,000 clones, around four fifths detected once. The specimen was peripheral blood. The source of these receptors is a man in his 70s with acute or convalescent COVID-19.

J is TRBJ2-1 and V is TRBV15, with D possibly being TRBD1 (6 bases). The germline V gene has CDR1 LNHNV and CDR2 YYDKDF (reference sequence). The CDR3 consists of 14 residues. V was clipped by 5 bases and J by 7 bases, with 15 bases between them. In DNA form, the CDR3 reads TGTGCCACCAGCTCAGGGGATCGGGGTAATGAGCAGTTCTTC. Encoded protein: CATSSGDRGNEQFF.

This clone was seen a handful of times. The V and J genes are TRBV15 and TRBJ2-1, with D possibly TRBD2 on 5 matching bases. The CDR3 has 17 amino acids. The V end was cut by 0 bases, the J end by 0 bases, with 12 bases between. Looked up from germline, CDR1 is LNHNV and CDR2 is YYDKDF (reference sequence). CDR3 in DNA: TGTGCCACCAGCAGAGATGCGAGGGTCAGCTCCTACAATGAGCAGTTCTTC. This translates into CATSRDARVSSYNEQFF.

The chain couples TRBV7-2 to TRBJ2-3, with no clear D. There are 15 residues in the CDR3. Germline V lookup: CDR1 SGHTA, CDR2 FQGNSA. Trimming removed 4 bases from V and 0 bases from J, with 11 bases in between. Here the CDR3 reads CASSSQLRSTDTQYF. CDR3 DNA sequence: TGTGCCAGCAGCTCACAACTCAGGAGCACAGATACGCAGTATTTT.

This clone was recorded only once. The CDR3 nucleotides are TGTGCCAGCAGCACCCAGCCCCATCAGGGAAGCAACAATGAGCAGTTCTTC. This gives the protein CASSTQPHQGSNNEQFF. The chain combines TRBV7-9 with TRBJ2-1, with D maybe TRBD1 (5 bases). The V and J ends lost 5 bases and 5 bases respectively, with 22 bases between them. Looked up from germline, CDR1 is SEHNR and CDR2 is FQNEAQ (reference sequence). The CDR3 has 17 amino acids.

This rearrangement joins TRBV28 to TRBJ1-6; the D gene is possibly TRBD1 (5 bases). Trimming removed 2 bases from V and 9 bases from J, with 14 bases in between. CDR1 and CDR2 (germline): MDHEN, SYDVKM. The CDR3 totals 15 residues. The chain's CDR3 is CASSLGQGRTSPLHF. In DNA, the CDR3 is TGTGCCAGCAGTTTAGGTCAGGGTAGAACTTCACCCCTCCACTTT.

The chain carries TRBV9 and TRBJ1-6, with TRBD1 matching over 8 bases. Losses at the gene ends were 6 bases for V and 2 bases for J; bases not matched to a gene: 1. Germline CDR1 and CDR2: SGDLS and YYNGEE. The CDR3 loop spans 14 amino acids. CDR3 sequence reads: CASKQGAYNSPLHF. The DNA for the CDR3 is TGTGCCAGCAAACAGGGGGCCTATAATTCACCCCTCCACTTT.

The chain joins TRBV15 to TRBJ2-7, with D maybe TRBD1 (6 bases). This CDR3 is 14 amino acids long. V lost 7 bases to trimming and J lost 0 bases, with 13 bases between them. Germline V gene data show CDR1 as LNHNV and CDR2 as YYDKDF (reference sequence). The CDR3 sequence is CATTPGRGSYEQYF. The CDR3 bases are TGTGCCACCACCCCCGGCAGGGGCTCCTACGAGCAGTACTTC.

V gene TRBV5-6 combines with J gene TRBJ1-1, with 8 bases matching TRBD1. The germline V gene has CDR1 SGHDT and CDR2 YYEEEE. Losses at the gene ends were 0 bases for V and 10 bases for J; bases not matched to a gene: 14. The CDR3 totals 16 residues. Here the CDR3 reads CASSLGGTGGLLGAFF. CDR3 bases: TGTGCCAGCAGCTTGGGAGGGACAGGTGGGCTCCTTGGAGCTTTCTTT.

The CDR3 here is CASSLGRGGKNIQYF. In nucleotides, the CDR3 is TGTGCCAGCAGTTTAGGGAGGGGGGGCAAAAACATTCAGTACTTC. The J gene is TRBJ2-4, the V gene TRBV28; D is possibly TRBD2 (7 bases). The ends were cut back, 2 bases at V and 3 bases at J, with 11 bases in the middle. The CDR3 runs 15 residues. The germline V gene encodes CDR1 MDHEN and CDR2 SYDVKM.

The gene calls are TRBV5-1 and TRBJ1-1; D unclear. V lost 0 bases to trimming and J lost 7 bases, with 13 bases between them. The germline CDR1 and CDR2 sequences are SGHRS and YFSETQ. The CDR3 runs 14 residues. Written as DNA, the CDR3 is TGCGCCAGCAGCTTGGCCACGGGCGGGCTTGAAGCTTTCTTT. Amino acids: CASSLATGGLEAFF. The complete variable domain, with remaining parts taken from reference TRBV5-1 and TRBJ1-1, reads KAGVTQTPRYLIKTRGQQVTLSCSPISGHRSVSWYQQTPGQGLQFLFEYFSETQRNKGNFPGRFSGRQFSNSRSEMNVSTLELGDSALYLCASSLATGGLEAFFGQGTRLTVV.

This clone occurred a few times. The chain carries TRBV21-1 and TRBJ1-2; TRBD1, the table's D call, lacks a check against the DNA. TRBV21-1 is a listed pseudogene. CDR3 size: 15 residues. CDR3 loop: CASLPAPGQNYGYTF. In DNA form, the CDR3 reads TGTGCCAGCCTCCCAGCACCGGGACAGAACTATGGCTACACCTTC.

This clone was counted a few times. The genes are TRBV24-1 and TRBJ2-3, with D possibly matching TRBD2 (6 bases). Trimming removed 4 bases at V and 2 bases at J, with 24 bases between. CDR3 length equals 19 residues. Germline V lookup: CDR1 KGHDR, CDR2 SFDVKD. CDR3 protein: CATSDPTGLPGRATDTQYF. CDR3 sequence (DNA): TGTGCCACCAGTGACCCGACGGGACTCCCGGGGCGGGCCACAGATACGCAGTATTTT.